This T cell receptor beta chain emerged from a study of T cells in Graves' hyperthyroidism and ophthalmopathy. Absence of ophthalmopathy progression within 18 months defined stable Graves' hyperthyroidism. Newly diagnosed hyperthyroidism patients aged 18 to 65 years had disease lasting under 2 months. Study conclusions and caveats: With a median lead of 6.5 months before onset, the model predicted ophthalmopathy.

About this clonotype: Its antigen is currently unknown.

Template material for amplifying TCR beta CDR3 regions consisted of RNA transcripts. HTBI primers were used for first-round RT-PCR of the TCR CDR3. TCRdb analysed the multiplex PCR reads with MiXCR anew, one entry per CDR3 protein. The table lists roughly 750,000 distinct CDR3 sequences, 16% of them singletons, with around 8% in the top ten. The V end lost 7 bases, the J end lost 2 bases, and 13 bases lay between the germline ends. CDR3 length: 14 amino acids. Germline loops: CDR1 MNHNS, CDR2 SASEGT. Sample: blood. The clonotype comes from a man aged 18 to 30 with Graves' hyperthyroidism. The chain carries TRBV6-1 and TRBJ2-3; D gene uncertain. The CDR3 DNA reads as TGTGCCAGCACATTAGTCCTTTCCACAGATACGCAGTATTTT. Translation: CASTLVLSTDTQYF.